These 11 T cell receptor beta chains came from one sample sequenced in a study of cytomegalovirus exposure and HLA in healthy donors. In the PCR, 60 Vbeta and 13 Jbeta primers were used. Method: immunoSEQ multiplex PCR; TCRdb's copy keeps in-frame clones and lacks some. The sample lists about 200,000 clones, 65% to 90% occurring once. The sample was PBMCs. The receptors here all came from a girl aged 10-17 years in good health and CMV-seronegative.

In its sample, this clone was seen once. V usage is TRBV7-8 and J usage is TRBJ1-6, with D tentatively TRBD1 (5 bases). The CDR3 sequence is 17 residues long. With 5 bases removed from V and 6 bases from J, the gap between germline ends came to 20 bases. Germline values: CDR1 SGHVS, CDR2 FQNEAQ. CDR3 DNA sequence: TGTGCCAGCAGCGCACCGGGGAGGGGCAGTGTTAATTCACCCCTCCACTTT. Amino acid sequence: CASSAPGRGSVNSPLHF.

This clone appeared a single time. This chain connects TRBV5-1 to TRBJ2-3; 13 positions agree with TRBD2. V gave up 6 bases and J gave up 3 bases; unmatched junction bases: 4. The CDR3 consists of 15 residues. Per the germline V gene, CDR1 is SGHRS and CDR2 is YFSETQ. CDR3 loop: CASTRLAGGTDTQYF. In DNA, the CDR3 is TGCGCCAGCACCCGACTAGCGGGAGGTACAGATACGCAGTATTTT.

This clone was detected once. This sequence joins TRBV4-3 and TRBJ2-7; TRBD2 aligns across 10 bases. CDR3 size: 17 residues. V lost 2 bases and J lost 1; bases outside the gene matches: 8. The germline V gene encodes CDR1 LGHNA and CDR2 YSLEER. The CDR3 reads CASSQLARTSGSYEQYF. In nucleotides, the CDR3 is TGCGCCAGCAGCCAATTGGCCCGGACTAGCGGATCCTACGAGCAGTACTTC.

The chain couples TRBV6-1 to TRBJ2-1; possible D gene TRBD2, 5 bases. The CDR3 sequence is 14 residues long. Per germline, CDR1 MNHNS and CDR2 SASEGT. V was cut by 1 base and J by 8 bases, with 12 bases left in between. CDR3: CASSEDEGVDEQFF. The CDR3 bases are TGTGCCAGCAGTGAAGATGAGGGAGTTGATGAGCAGTTCTTC.

This clone showed up just once. V and J are TRBV28 and TRBJ1-1; D may be TRBD1 (6 bases). This CDR3 contains 12 residues. V lost 5 bases, J lost 3 bases, and 7 bases lay in between. Looked up from germline, CDR1 is MDHEN and CDR2 is SYDVKM. The CDR3 nucleotides read TGTGCCAGCAGTACAGGGCACACTGAAGCTTTCTTT. As protein: CASSTGHTEAFF.

The chain uses TRBV7-3 and TRBJ2-1, with D possibly TRBD2 on 7 matching bases. CDR1 and CDR2 (germline): SGHTA, FQGTGA. V shed 2 bases and J shed 5 bases, with 10 bases lying between them. The CDR3 covers 14 residues. The DNA for the CDR3 is TGTGCCAGCAGCTTAGCGGGGGCCAACAATGAGCAGTTCTTC. Translated, it gives CASSLAGANNEQFF.

CDR3 amino acids: CASSAAPSSSSGNTIYF. The CDR3 bases are TGTGCCAGCAGCGCCGCTCCTAGTTCAAGCTCTGGAAACACCATATATTTT. V is TRBV9 and J is TRBJ1-3; D unresolved. Germline CDR1 is SGDLS and CDR2 is YYNGEE. CDR3 size: 17 residues. V was cut by 3 bases and J by 0 bases, with 16 bases left in between.

This rearrangement joins TRBV28 to TRBJ2-7, with TRBD2 as a possible D gene (6 bases). Germline V lookup: CDR1 MDHEN, CDR2 SYDVKM. Trimming pared 3 bases from V and 2 bases from J, leaving 14 bases between. The CDR3 has 15 amino acids. DNA of the CDR3: TGTGCCAGCAGTTTCGGAGGAGGGGCTACCTACGAGCAGTACTTC. Its translation is CASSFGGGATYEQYF.

The chain couples TRBV27 to TRBJ1-6; 8 nucleotides line up with TRBD1. The CDR3 extends over 20 amino acids. The V gene end was trimmed by 5 bases and the J gene end by 5 bases; junction bases not matched to a gene: 20. CDR1 is MNHEY, CDR2 SMNVEV, per germline (reference sequence). Here the CDR3 DNA reads TGTGCCAGCAGTCGTCGGACAGGGAGGATTCTCGGAAGGGATAATTCACCCCTCCACTTT. It specifies CASSRRTGRILGRDNSPLHF.

For this clone: The junction differs from germline at one of its ends, possibly a read error. This chain connects TRBV7-9 to TRBJ2-5; D may be TRBD2 (6 bases). Germline V CDR1 and CDR2: SEHNR, FQNEAQ (reference sequence). The CDR3 has 12 amino acids. CDR3 DNA sequence: TGTTCCAGCAGCGACCGGGACTCGACCCAGTACTTC. Amino acids: CSSSDRDSTQYF.

The chain has TRBV28 and TRBJ1-5; perhaps TRBD1 as D (6 bases). Trimming left V 2 bases short and J 6 bases short, with 17 bases between. The CDR3 is 16 amino acids. The V gene's germline CDR1 is MDHEN and CDR2 SYDVKM. The DNA of the CDR3 is TGTGCCAGCAGTTTACCTTCGACAGGATTAGGTCAGCCCCAGCATTTT. Its translation is CASSLPSTGLGQPQHF.